This T cell receptor beta chain was identified in a study of response to subunit inactivated influenza vaccine. Whole-study results and caveats: Authors suggested seasonal influenza vaccinations each recruit few new T cells.

CDR1 is LNHNV, CDR2 YYDKDF, per germline (reference sequence). This CDR3 has 15 amino acids. One entry per CDR3 protein, called by TCRdb with MiXCR from the RT-PCR reads. This table has about 780,000 distinct CDR3 sequences, less than 20% appearing once. This clonotype was found once. The antigen is not known. A read error may be the cause here, since a much bigger clone is one base away. This TCR was recovered from a man in his fifties who received an inactivated influenza vaccine. Sequencing used PBMCs from blood, obtained about 5 days after vaccination. J is TRBJ2-2 and V is TRBV15, with 9 bases lining up with TRBD2. CDR3 loop: CATIREASGIGELFF. Here the CDR3 DNA reads TGTGCCACCATCAGAGAGGCTAGCGGGATCGGGGAGCTGTTTTTT. Combining the CDR3 with reference TRBV15 and TRBJ2-2 gives the whole variable domain DAMVIQNPRYQVTQFGKPVTLSCSQTLNHNVMYWYQQKSSQAPKLLFHYYDKDFNNEADTPDNFQSRRPNTSFCFLDIRSPGLGDTAMYLCATIREASGIGELFFGEGSRLTVL.